Each of the 30 T cell receptor beta chains below was sequenced from the same sample in a study of cytomegalovirus exposure and HLA in healthy donors. Amplification used 60 Vbeta primers and 13 Jbeta primers. Here immunoSEQ multiplex PCR was the method, and the copy in TCRdb shows in-frame clones only, minus some. The data hold roughly 190,000 clones, with 9.5% observed a single time. Sequencing was done on a sample of PBMCs. The receptors originated from a woman in her 30s in good health and CMV-seropositive.

In this sample, this clone turned up a few times. The J gene is TRBJ2-7, the V gene TRBV29-1; 8 nucleotides align to TRBD2. There are 14 residues in the CDR3. From germline, CDR1 is SQVTM and CDR2 ANQGSEA. V lost 5 bases, J lost 2 bases, and 8 bases stayed unmatched. The CDR3 coding sequence is TGCAGCGTTAAGATAAGACTAGCGCCCTACGAGCAGTACTTC. This translates into CSVKIRLAPYEQYF.

This clone was recorded a few times. The V gene is TRBV29-1, the J gene TRBJ2-7; TRBD2 agrees at 13 bases. CDR1 and CDR2 (germline): SQVTM, ANQGSEA. The CDR3 spans 18 residues. J gave up 1 base and V 4 bases, and 13 bases lay outside the gene matches. The chain's CDR3 is CSVVGLAGPSVVSYEQYF. CDR3 bases: TGCAGCGTTGTGGGACTAGCGGGACCGTCGGTCGTTTCCTACGAGCAGTACTTC.

The DNA for the CDR3 is TGTGCCAGCAGCTCAACAATCGGGATATCGTGGGAGATGAATGAGCAGTTCTTC. It specifies CASSSTIGISWEMNEQFF. The chain carries TRBV7-2 and TRBJ2-1; D might be TRBD2 (5 bases). Per the germline V gene, CDR1 is SGHTA and CDR2 is FQGNSA. V gave up 4 bases and J gave up 7 bases, with 26 bases separating them. The length of the CDR3 is 18 residues. Full variable domain (rest looked up from reference TRBV7-2 and TRBJ2-1): GAGVSQSPSNKVTEKGKDVELRCDPISGHTALYWYRQSLGQGLEFLIYFQGNSAPDKSGLPSDRFSAERTGGSVSTLTIQRTQQEDSAVYLCASSSTIGISWEMNEQFFGPGTRLTVL.

This rearrangement joins TRBV21-1 to TRBJ2-3; the D call of TRBD2 is as the table states it, not checked on the DNA. TRBV21-1 is shown as a pseudogene. This CDR3 is built from 13 residues. The DNA for the CDR3 is TGTGCCAGCAGCAACTTGGAGGCAAATACGCAGTATTTT. The encoded protein is CASSNLEANTQYF.

The chain uses TRBV4-1 and TRBJ2-7, with 14 bases that match TRBD2. Germline V CDR1 and CDR2: MGHRA, YSYEKL. The CDR3 runs to 17 residues. V lost 1 base and J lost 5; bases outside the gene matches: 7. The CDR3 DNA follows: TGCGCCAGCAGCCAAGCCGGGACTAGCGGGAGCAGGAACGAGCAGTACTTC. It yields the protein CASSQAGTSGSRNEQYF.

This clone was counted only a few times. The chain joins TRBV7-9 to TRBJ2-1; 7 bases are a match to TRBD2. This CDR3 is built from 14 residues. With V trimmed by 8 bases and J by 12 bases, 16 bases remained unmatched. CDR1 and CDR2 from the germline V gene are SEHNR and FQNEAQ (reference sequence). The CDR3 protein is CASGIGGSELGQFF. In DNA form, the CDR3 reads TGTGCCAGCGGAATCGGGGGGTCGGAGCTGGGGCAGTTCTTC. Full variable domain (rest looked up from reference TRBV7-9 and TRBJ2-1): DTGVSQNPRHKITKRGQNVTFRCDPISEHNRLYWYRQTLGQGPEFLTYFQNEAQLEKSRLLSDRFSAERPKGSFSTLEIQRTEQGDSAMYLCASGIGGSELGQFFGPGTRLTVL.

The CDR3 region has the DNA TGCGCCAGCAGCCAAGATAGCGGCTATGGCTACACCTTC. This gives the protein CASSQDSGYGYTF. The chain carries TRBV4-1 and TRBJ1-2; the D is unclear. Trimming took off 0 bases at V and 4 bases at J, with 6 bases between the two ends. This CDR3 is 13 amino acids long. Germline CDR1 reads MGHRA; CDR2 reads YSYEKL.

The V call is TRBV18, the J call TRBJ2-7; TRBD2 is a possible D gene (5 bases). CDR3 length: 15 amino acids. In germline, CDR1 is KGHSH, CDR2 LQKENI. V lost 3 bases and J 2 bases, leaving 14 bases between the germline ends. CDR3 region: CASSPVPNSAYEQYF. The CDR3 nucleotides are TGTGCCAGCTCACCCGTACCAAATAGCGCCTACGAGCAGTACTTC.

This clone was counted only a few times. V and J are TRBV19 and TRBJ2-1, with 7 bases aligning to TRBD2. The CDR3 spans 14 residues. Trimming cost V 8 bases and J 10 bases; bases outside gene matches: 14. Germline V CDR1 and CDR2: LNHDA, SQIVND (reference sequence). CDR3 sequence (DNA): TGTGCCAGTGGCGGGGACTACGTTTTTAGGGAGCAGTTCTTC. Translating gives CASGGDYVFREQFF.

This clone was picked up a small number of times. V and J are TRBV7-2 and TRBJ2-1; TRBD1 might be the D (5 bases). Trimming pared 5 bases from V and 9 bases from J, leaving 14 bases between. The CDR3 runs to 13 residues. The germline V gene has CDR1 SGHTA and CDR2 FQGNSA. DNA of the CDR3: TGTGCCAGCAGCCCCCACAGGTCAGGTGAGCAGTTCTTC. Residues: CASSPHRSGEQFF.

This clone was seen a few times. This chain uses TRBV5-1 with TRBJ2-1, with D possibly being TRBD2 (5 bases). This CDR3 is 13 amino acids long. Germline loops: CDR1 SGHRS, CDR2 YFSETQ. V dropped 5 bases and J dropped 6 bases, with 12 bases sitting between them. CDR3 nucleotide sequence: TGCGCCAGCAGTCATCTAGCCAGCAATGAGCAGTTCTTC. This translates into CASSHLASNEQFF.

This chain connects TRBV2 to TRBJ2-7; 7 nucleotides line up with TRBD1. The CDR3 has 14 amino acids. Germline CDR1 reads SNHLY; CDR2 reads FYNNEI. The ends lost 4 bases at V and 9 bases at J; junction bases unmatched: 12. CDR3 sequence: CASSGTGEYGVQYF. In DNA, the CDR3 is TGTGCCAGCAGTGGCACAGGGGAGTATGGAGTGCAGTACTTC.

There are a few counts of this clone. This rearrangement joins TRBV6-1 to TRBJ1-1, with a possible D match to TRBD1 (6 bases). There are 13 residues in the CDR3. Per the germline V gene, CDR1 is MNHNS and CDR2 is SASEGT. V dropped 8 bases and J dropped 5 bases, with 15 bases sitting between them. This chain's CDR3 is CASVGGTRTEAFF. In nucleotides, the CDR3 is TGTGCCAGCGTTGGGGGCACAAGGACTGAAGCTTTCTTT.

This clone was counted only a few times. This rearrangement joins TRBV5-6 to TRBJ2-5, with a possible D match to TRBD1 (6 bases). CDR3 length: 14 residues. V was clipped by 0 bases and J by 3 bases, with 9 bases between them. From germline, CDR1 is SGHDT and CDR2 YYEEEE. CDR3 amino acids: CASSLGAGEETQYF. CDR3 sequence (DNA): TGTGCCAGCAGCTTGGGGGCAGGGGAAGAGACCCAGTACTTC.

This chain connects TRBV4-2 to TRBJ2-3, with 9 bases lining up with TRBD2. Germline V gene data show CDR1 as LGHNA and CDR2 as YNFKEQ. J lost 0 bases, V lost 0 bases, and 7 bases had no gene match. The CDR3 consists of 18 residues. The DNA for the CDR3 is TGTGCCAGCAGCCAAGATCTCCGGCTAGCGGGGAGCACAGATACGCAGTATTTT. It codes for CASSQDLRLAGSTDTQYF.

The chain couples TRBV10-3 to TRBJ2-3, with 7 bases lining up with TRBD2. The trim removed 2 bases at V and 1 base at J, leaving 9 bases unmatched. CDR3 length: 17 amino acids. The germline CDR1 and CDR2 sequences are ENHRY and SYGVKD. The CDR3 nucleotides read TGTGCCATCAGTGAGGCCGTGACTAGCCGGGGCACAGATACGCAGTATTTT. Protein: CAISEAVTSRGTDTQYF.

Only a few counts were recorded for this clone. The J gene is TRBJ2-1, the V gene TRBV11-3; D call uncertain. Trimming left V 5 bases short and J 2 bases short, with 13 bases between. CDR3 length: 15 residues. Germline V gene data show CDR1 as SGHNT and CDR2 as YENEEA. In nucleotides, the CDR3 is TGTGCCAGCAGCGTCCTTCTAGATACCTACAATGAGCAGTTCTTC. Amino acids: CASSVLLDTYNEQFF.

V and J are TRBV5-4 and TRBJ2-7; TRBD1 is a possible D gene (5 bases). The V end lost 1 base, the J end lost 3 bases, and 8 bases lay between the germline ends. Germline-derived CDR1 and CDR2 are SGHNT and YYREEE (reference sequence). The CDR3 is made up of 13 amino acids. Here the CDR3 DNA reads TGTGCCAGCAGCTTGTCAGGGATCTACGAGCAGTACTTC. Translating gives CASSLSGIYEQYF.

This clone has only a few counts. This chain uses TRBV19 with TRBJ2-7; TRBD2 agrees at 8 bases. The junction had 9 bases not matched to a gene; V was cut back by 6 bases and J by 2 bases. CDR1 is LNHDA, CDR2 SQIVND, per germline (reference sequence). The CDR3 is made up of 15 amino acids. Written as DNA, the CDR3 is TGTGCCAGTAGCCTATATAGCGGGATAACCTACGAGCAGTACTTC. Translation: CASSLYSGITYEQYF.

In its sample, this clone was seen once. V is TRBV14 and J is TRBJ1-3, with D perhaps matching TRBD1 (5 bases). V lost 0 bases and J 4 bases, leaving 16 bases between the germline ends. CDR3 length equals 17 residues. Germline V lookup: CDR1 SGHDN, CDR2 FVKESK. This CDR3 reads CASSQERIRGPGNTIYF. The DNA of the CDR3 is TGTGCCAGCAGCCAAGAAAGGATAAGGGGCCCCGGAAACACCATATATTTT.

The chain joins TRBV10-1 to TRBJ2-5; TRBD2 matches 7 bases. Germline assignment: CDR1 WNHNN and CDR2 SYGVQD (reference sequence). V shed 4 bases, J shed 4 bases, and the junction held 6 bases outside the gene matches. The CDR3 has 14 amino acids. The CDR3 nucleotides are TGCGCCAGCAGTGCCCGACTAGCTACAGAGACCCAGTACTTC. Its protein product is CASSARLATETQYF.

The V and J genes are TRBV5-8 and TRBJ1-1; a possible D gene is TRBD1 (5 bases). Germline values: CDR1 SGHTS, CDR2 YDEGEE. The CDR3 loop spans 13 amino acids. Trimming shortened V by 3 bases and J by 0 bases, and 6 bases separated the two germline ends. In DNA, the CDR3 is TGTGCCAGCAGCTGGGACTTGAACACTGAAGCTTTCTTT. As protein: CASSWDLNTEAFF.

Worth noting for this clone: Other DNA sequences from this sample encode an identical CDR3 as well. The chain uses TRBV7-2 and TRBJ2-5; D may be TRBD2 (5 bases). CDR1 and CDR2 (germline): SGHTA, FQGNSA. The CDR3 is 13 residues long. V gave up 3 bases and J gave up 4 bases, with 9 bases separating them. The CDR3 reads CASSFTRLETQYF. DNA of the CDR3: TGTGCCAGCAGCTTTACTAGATTAGAGACCCAGTACTTC.

The V and J genes are TRBV10-1 and TRBJ2-2; 11 bases agree with TRBD1. The germline V gene encodes CDR1 WNHNN and CDR2 SYGVQD (reference sequence). V lost 6 bases to trimming and J lost 6 bases; unmatched junction nucleotides: 0. This CDR3 contains 13 residues. In DNA, the CDR3 is TGCGCCAGCAGGGGACAGGGGGCCGGGGAGCTGTTTTTT. Its protein is CASRGQGAGELFF.

This clone was counted a few times. Other DNA sequences in the sample encode the same CDR3. The chain recombines TRBV25-1 with TRBJ2-1, with 10 positions matching TRBD1. The length of the CDR3 is 16 residues. The V gene end was trimmed by 5 bases and the J gene end by 4 bases; junction bases not matched to a gene: 8. Germline lookup yields CDR1 MGHDK and CDR2 SYGVNS. The CDR3 region is CASSSLTGGRYNEQFF. The CDR3 nucleotides read TGTGCCAGCAGTTCCTTGACAGGGGGCCGATACAATGAGCAGTTCTTC.

The gene calls are TRBV6-5 and TRBJ2-7, with 11 bases aligning to TRBD1. J was trimmed by 5 bases and V by 6 bases; bases with no gene match: 9. Germline CDR1 MNHEY, CDR2 SVGAGI. The CDR3 contains 15 residues. The CDR3 loop reads CASSQVRTGGHEQYF. The CDR3 bases are TGTGCCAGCAGCCAGGTCCGGACAGGGGGCCACGAGCAGTACTTC.

Only a few counts were recorded for this clone. The V and J genes are TRBV30 and TRBJ2-3; 9 bases fit TRBD1. This CDR3 is built from 15 residues. Germline lookup yields CDR1 GTSNPN and CDR2 SVGIG (reference sequence). The V segment lost 4 bases and the J segment 3 bases; nucleotides outside the gene matches: 8. In DNA form, the CDR3 reads TGTGCCTGGACCACCGGGACAGGGCCGACAGATACGCAGTATTTT. This gives the protein CAWTTGTGPTDTQYF.

The J gene is TRBJ2-5, the V gene TRBV4-2; the D gene is possibly TRBD1 (6 bases). Germline CDR1 is LGHNA and CDR2 is YNFKEQ. Deletions cut 0 bases from V and 5 bases from J, with 13 bases between. The CDR3 runs to 15 residues. This chain's CDR3 is CASSQEQGRRETQYF. In DNA, the CDR3 is TGTGCCAGCAGCCAAGAGCAGGGGCGGCGGGAGACCCAGTACTTC.

This chain joins TRBV10-3 and TRBJ2-7; D may be TRBD1 (6 bases). With 4 bases removed from V and 0 bases from J, the gap between germline ends came to 10 bases. This CDR3 contains 14 residues. Germline V gene data show CDR1 as ENHRY and CDR2 as SYGVKD. The CDR3 is CAISVRGGSYEQYF. CDR3 bases: TGTGCCATCAGTGTGAGAGGGGGCTCCTACGAGCAGTACTTC.

The chain is built from TRBV18 and TRBJ1-4; 12 bases fit TRBD1. Germline trimming cut 3 bases from V and 2 bases from J; bases unmatched to any gene: 13. The CDR3 sequence is 20 residues long. Germline CDR1 reads KGHSH; CDR2 reads LQKENI. The CDR3 is CASSPRRAGTGGQTNEKLFF. The CDR3 nucleotides are TGTGCCAGCTCACCCCGACGGGCCGGGACAGGGGGCCAGACTAATGAAAAACTGTTTTTT.